Listed below are T cell receptor beta chains from one sample, sequenced in a study of cytomegalovirus exposure and HLA in healthy donors. Only in-frame clones appear in the TCRdb table, and some are missing; sequencing was by immunoSEQ multiplex PCR. The sample includes 120,000 or so clones, 95% to 96% of them seen just once. The source material was PBMCs. These receptors were collected from a man aged 18-30 years in good health and CMV-seronegative. CDR3s include the opening cysteine and the closing phenylalanine or tryptophan. Each record gives: V gene, clone size, D gene, J gene, CDR3 protein, CDR3 DNA. The D gene is left open where the match is weak. Size tells how often a clone was seen (once, few, many) or the class of an expanded clone, and some rows leave it out.

>TRBV7-2|.|TRBD2|TRBJ2-6
CASSLRGGPSGANVLTF
TGTGCCAGCAGCCTTCGGGGAGGGCCCTCTGGGGCCAACGTCCTGACTTTC
>TRBV11-2|.|.|TRBJ1-1
CASSLAAPRGGGAFF
TGTGCCAGCAGCTTAGCCGCCCCCCGGGGTGGGGGGGCTTTCTTT
>TRBV29-1|.|.|TRBJ1-3
CSVGGEGNTIYF
TGCAGCGTGGGGGGTGAAGGAAACACCATATATTTT
>TRBV9|.|TRBD2|TRBJ2-2
CASSPSGRSTGELFF
TGTGCCAGCAGCCCTAGCGGGAGAAGCACCGGGGAGCTGTTTTTT
>TRBV11-2|.|TRBD2|TRBJ2-3
CASSLELALDTQYF
TGTGCCAGCAGCTTAGAACTAGCGTTAGATACGCAGTATTTT
>TRBV30|.|TRBD1|TRBJ2-1
CAWLPTGGYNEQFF
TGTGCCTGGTTGCCGACAGGGGGGTACAATGAGCAGTTCTTC
>TRBV5-1|.|TRBD2|TRBJ2-1
CASSLGGAGVGNEQFF
TGCGCCAGCAGCTTGGGAGGGGCGGGAGTTGGTAATGAGCAGTTCTTC
>TRBV27|.|TRBD1|TRBJ2-7
CASSHRGRAYEQYF
TGTGCCAGCAGCCACAGGGGGCGCGCCTACGAGCAGTACTTC
>TRBV27|.|.|TRBJ1-4
CASSLRQMTLTGYREKLFF
TGTGCCAGCAGTTTACGTCAGATGACTCTAACGGGGTATCGAGAAAAACTGTTTTTT
>TRBV27|.|.|TRBJ1-1
CASRQHLQGYTEAFF
TGTGCCAGCAGACAGCACCTACAGGGATACACTGAAGCTTTCTTT
>TRBV6-1|.|.|TRBJ1-5
CASSDQNQPQHF
TGTGCCAGCAGTGACCAGAATCAGCCCCAGCATTTT
>TRBV5-6|once|.|TRBJ1-2
CASSLQVNYGYTF
TGTGCCAGCAGCTTACAGGTTAACTATGGCTACACCTTC
>TRBV9|.|TRBD2|TRBJ2-2
CASSVSGGYGTGELFF
TGTGCCAGCAGCGTGTCGGGAGGGTACGGCACCGGGGAGCTGTTTTTT
>TRBV14|.|.|TRBJ1-2
CASSQGSHIHYGYTF
TGTGCCAGCAGCCAAGGAAGTCACATACACTATGGCTACACCTTC
>TRBV28|.|.|TRBJ2-2
CASSAGQLNTGELFF
TGTGCCAGCAGCGCGGGACAGCTGAACACCGGGGAGCTGTTTTTT
>TRBV5-1|.|.|TRBJ2-7
CASGPRDSSAYEQYF
TGCGCCAGCGGACCCCGGGACTCCTCTGCCTACGAGCAGTACTTC
>TRBV7-3|.|.|TRBJ1-1
CASSQDVNTEAFF
TGTGCCAGCAGCCAGGATGTGAACACTGAAGCTTTCTTT
>TRBV28|.|.|TRBJ1-2
CASSLPGGSNYGYTF
TGTGCCAGCAGTTTACCGGGTGGCTCTAACTATGGCTACACCTTC
>TRBV19|.|TRBD1|TRBJ1-5
CASSIVSQGDQPQHF
TGTGCCAGTAGTATAGTAAGCCAGGGGGATCAGCCCCAGCATTTT
>TRBV27|.|.|TRBJ2-7
CASSSAGGNYEQYF
TGTGCCAGCAGTTCAGCTGGCGGAAACTACGAGCAGTACTTC
>TRBV19|.|.|TRBJ2-2
CASSITGITGELFF
TGTGCCAGTAGTATAACCGGGATCACCGGGGAGCTGTTTTTT
>TRBV15|.|.|TRBJ1-2
CATSRERAGGYTF
TGTGCCACCAGCAGAGAACGAGCGGGAGGCTACACCTTC
>TRBV13|.|.|TRBJ2-7
CASSLRGGYEQYF
TGTGCCAGCAGCTTACGTGGGGGGTACGAGCAGTACTTC
>TRBV28|.|.|TRBJ2-7
CASSLAGSSSYEQYF
TGTGCCAGCAGTTTGGCGGGGTCCAGCTCCTACGAGCAGTACTTC
>TRBV7-9|.|TRBD2|TRBJ2-2
CASSLTSGAWSGELFF
TGTGCCAGCAGCTTAACTAGCGGGGCCTGGTCCGGGGAGCTGTTTTTT
>TRBV6-5|once|TRBD2|TRBJ2-2
CASSYRRERTGELFF
TGTGCCAGCAGTTATAGGCGGGAGAGGACCGGGGAGCTGTTTTTT
>TRBV7-3|.|.|TRBJ2-3
CASRPGIKGDTQYF
TGTGCCAGCAGACCCGGGATAAAGGGAGATACGCAGTATTTT